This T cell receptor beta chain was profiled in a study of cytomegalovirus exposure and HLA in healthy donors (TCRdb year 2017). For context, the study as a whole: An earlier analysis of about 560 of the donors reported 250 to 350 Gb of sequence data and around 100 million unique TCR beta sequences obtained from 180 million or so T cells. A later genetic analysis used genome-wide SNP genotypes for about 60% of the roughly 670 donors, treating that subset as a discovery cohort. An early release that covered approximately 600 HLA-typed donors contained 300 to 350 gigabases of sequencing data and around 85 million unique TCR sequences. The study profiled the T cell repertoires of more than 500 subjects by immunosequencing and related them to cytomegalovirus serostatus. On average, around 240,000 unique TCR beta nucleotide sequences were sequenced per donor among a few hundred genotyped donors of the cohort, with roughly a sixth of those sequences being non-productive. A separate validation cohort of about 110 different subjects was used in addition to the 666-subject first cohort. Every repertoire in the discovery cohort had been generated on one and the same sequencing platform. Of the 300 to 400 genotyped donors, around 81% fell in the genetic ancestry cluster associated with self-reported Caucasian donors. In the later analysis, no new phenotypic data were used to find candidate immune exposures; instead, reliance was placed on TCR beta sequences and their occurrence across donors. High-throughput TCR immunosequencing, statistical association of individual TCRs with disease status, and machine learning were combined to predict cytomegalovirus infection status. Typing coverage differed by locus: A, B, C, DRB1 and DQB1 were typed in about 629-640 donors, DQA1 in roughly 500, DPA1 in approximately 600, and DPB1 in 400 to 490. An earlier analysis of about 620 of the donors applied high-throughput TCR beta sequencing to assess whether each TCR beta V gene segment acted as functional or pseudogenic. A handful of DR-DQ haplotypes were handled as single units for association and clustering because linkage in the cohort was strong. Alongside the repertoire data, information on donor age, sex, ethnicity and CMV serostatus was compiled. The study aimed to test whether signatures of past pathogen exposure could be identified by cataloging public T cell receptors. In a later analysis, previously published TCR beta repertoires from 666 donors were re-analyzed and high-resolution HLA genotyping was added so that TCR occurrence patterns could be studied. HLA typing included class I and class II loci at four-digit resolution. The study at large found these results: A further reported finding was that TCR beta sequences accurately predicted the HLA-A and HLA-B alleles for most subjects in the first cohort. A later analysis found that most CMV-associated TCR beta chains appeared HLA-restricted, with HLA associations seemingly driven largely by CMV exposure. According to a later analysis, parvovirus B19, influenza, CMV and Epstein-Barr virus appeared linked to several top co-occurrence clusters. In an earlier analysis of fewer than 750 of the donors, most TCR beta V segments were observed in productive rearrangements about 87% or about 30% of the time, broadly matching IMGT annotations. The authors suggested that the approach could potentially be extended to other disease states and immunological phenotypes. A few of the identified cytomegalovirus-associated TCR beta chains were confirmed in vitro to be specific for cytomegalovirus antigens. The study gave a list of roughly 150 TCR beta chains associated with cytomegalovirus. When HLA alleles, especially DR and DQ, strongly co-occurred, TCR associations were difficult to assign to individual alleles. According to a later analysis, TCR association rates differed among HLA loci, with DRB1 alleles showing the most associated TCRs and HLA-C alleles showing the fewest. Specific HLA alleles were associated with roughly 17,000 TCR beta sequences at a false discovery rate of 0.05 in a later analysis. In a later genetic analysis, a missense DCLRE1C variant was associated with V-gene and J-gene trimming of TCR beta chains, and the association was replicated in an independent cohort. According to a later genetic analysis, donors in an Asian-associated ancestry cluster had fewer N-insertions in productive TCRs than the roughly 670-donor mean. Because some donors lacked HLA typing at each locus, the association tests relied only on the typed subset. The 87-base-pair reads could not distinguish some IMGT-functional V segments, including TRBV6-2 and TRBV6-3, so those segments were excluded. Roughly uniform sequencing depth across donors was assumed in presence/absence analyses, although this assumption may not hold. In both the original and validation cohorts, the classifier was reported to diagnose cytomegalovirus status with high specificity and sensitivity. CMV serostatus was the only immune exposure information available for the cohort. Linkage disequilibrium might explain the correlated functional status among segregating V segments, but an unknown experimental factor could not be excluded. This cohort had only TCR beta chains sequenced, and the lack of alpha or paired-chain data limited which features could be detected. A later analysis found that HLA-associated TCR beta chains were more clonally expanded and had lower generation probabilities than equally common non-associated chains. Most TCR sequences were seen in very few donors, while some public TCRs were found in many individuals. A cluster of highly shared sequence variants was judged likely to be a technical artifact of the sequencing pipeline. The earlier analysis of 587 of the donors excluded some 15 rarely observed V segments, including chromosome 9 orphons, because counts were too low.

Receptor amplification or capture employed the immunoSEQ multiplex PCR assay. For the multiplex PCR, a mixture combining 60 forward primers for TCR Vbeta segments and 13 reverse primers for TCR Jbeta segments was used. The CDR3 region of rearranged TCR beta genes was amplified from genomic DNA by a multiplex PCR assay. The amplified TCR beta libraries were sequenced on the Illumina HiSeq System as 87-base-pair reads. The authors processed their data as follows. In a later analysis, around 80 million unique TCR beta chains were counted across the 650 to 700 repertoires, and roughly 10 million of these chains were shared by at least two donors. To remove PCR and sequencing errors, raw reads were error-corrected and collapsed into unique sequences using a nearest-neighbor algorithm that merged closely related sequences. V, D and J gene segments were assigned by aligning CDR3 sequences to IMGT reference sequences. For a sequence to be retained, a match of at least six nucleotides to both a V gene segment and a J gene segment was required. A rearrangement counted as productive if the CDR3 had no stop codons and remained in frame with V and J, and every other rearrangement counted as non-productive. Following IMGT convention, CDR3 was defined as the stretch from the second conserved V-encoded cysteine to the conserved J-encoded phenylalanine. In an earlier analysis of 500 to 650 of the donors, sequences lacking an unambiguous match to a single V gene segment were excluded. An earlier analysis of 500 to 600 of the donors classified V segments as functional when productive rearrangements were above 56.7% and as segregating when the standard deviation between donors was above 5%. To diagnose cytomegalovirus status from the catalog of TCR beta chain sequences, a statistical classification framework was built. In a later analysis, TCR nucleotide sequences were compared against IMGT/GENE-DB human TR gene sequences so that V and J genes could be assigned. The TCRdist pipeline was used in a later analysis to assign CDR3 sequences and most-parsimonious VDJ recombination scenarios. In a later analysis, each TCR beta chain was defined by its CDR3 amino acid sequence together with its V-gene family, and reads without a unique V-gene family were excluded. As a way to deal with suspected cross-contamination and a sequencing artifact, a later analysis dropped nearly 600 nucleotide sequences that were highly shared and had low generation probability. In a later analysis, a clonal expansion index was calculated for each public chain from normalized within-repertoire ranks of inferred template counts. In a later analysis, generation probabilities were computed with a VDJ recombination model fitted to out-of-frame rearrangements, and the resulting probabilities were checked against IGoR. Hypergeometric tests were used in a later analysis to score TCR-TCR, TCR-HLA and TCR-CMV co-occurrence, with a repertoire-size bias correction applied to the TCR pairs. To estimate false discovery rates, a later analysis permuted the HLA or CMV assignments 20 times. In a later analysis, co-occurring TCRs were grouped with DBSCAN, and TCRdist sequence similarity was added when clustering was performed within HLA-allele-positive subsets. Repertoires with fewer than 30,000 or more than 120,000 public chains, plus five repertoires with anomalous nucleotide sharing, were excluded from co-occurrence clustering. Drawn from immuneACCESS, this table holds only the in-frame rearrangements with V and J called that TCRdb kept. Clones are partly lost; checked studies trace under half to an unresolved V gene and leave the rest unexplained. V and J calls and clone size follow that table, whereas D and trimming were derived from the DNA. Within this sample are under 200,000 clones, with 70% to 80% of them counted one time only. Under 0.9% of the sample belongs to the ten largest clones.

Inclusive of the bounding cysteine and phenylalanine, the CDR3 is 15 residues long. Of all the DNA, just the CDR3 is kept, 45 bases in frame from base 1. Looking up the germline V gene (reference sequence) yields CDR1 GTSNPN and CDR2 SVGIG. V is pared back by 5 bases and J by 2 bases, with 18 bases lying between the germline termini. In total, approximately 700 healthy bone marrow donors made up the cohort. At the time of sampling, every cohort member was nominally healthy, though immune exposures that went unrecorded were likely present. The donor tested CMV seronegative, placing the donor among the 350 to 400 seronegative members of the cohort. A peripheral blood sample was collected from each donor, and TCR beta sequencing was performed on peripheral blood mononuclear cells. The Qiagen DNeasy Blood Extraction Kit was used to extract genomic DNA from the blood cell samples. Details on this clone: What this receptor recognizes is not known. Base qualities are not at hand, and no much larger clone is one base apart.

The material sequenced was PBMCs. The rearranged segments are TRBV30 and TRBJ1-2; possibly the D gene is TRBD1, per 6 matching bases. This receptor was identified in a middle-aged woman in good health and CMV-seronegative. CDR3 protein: CAWEPTGWGNYGYTF. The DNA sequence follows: TGTGCCTGGGAGCCCACAGGGTGGGGAAACTATGGCTACACCTTC.